This T cell receptor beta chain emerged from a study of OX40 agonist ivuxolimab in advanced cancers. The overall study: An agonistic human IgG2 monoclonal antibody against OX40 (CD134) was given.

Regarding the study as a whole: More expanded clones were seen, on average, in CD8+ T cells than in CD4+. Low clonal expansion, among the lowest seen, marked partial responders at 0.1-3.0 mg/kg.

The V and J ends lost 2 bases and 4 bases respectively, with 14 bases between them. Germline V gene data show CDR1 as KGHSH and CDR2 as LQKENI. This CDR3 spans 15 amino acids. In the case of this clone: Antigen: not known.

Repertoires were generated with immunoSEQ multiplex PCR, while TCRdb's copy carries only in-frame clones and drops some. Of 70,000 to 90,000 clones in the sample, 81% are singletons; the top ten hold roughly 4.7%. Blood sampling took place at baseline, cycle 4 day 1, and cycle 7 day 1. This rearrangement joins TRBV18 to TRBJ1-2, with D unclear. The sequencing here drew on CD4+ or CD8+ T cells sorted from blood, taken in a trial of the OX40 agonist ivuxolimab. The clonotype was recovered from an adult with an advanced solid tumor such as melanoma, head and neck, liver or kidney cancer. The DNA for the CDR3 is TGTGCCAGCTCACCAAATGAAGGTCTTTCCTATGGCTACACCTTC. Translation gives CASSPNEGLSYGYTF.